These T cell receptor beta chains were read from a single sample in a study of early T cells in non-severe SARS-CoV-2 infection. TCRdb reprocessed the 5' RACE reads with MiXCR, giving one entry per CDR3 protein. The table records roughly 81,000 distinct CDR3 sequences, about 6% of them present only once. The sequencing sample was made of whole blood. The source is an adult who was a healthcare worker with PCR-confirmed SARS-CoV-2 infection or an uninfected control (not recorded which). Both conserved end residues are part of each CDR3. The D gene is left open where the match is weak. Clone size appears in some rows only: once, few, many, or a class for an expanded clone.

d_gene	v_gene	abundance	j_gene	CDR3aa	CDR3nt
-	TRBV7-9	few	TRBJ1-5	CASKGEDQPQHF	TGTGCCAGCAAGGGGGAAGATCAGCCCCAGCATTTT
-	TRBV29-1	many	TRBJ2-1	CSVRRGASYNEQFF	TGCAGCGTTCGTCGGGGGGCTTCTTACAATGAGCAGTTCTTC
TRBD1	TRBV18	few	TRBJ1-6	CASSLTGGDSPLHF	TGTGCCAGCTCGTTGACAGGGGGGGATTCACCCCTCCACTTT
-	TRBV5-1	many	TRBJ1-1	CASSLEGPMNTEAFF	TGCGCCAGCAGCTTGGAGGGGCCGATGAACACTGAAGCTTTCTTT
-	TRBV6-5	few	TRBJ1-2	CASSYRQSYTF	TGTGCCAGCAGTTACCGGCAGAGCTACACCTTC
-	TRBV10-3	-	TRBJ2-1	CAISEGQGRNEQFF	TGTGCCATCAGTGAAGGGCAGGGGAGAAATGAGCAGTTCTTC
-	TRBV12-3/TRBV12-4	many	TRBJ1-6	CASSDGRENSPLHF	TGTGCCAGCAGTGACGGCAGGGAAAATTCACCCCTCCACTTT
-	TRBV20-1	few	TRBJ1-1	CSARDPFSSEAFF	TGCAGTGCTAGAGATCCGTTTTCATCGGAAGCTTTCTTT
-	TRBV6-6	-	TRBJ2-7	CASSYSLTTYEQYF	TGTGCCAGCAGTTACTCGCTAACCACCTACGAGCAGTACTTC
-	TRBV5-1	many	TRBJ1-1	CASSLGGARNTEAFF	TGCGCCAGCAGCTTGGGTGGCGCGCGGAACACTGAAGCTTTCTTT
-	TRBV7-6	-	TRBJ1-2	CASSRGAVYGYTF	TGTGCCAGCAGCCGTGGGGCAGTCTATGGCTACACCTTC
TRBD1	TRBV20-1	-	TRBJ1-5	CSAMDRVYNQPQHF	TGCAGTGCGATGGACAGGGTCTACAATCAGCCCCAGCATTTT
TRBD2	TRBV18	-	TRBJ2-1	CASSPYAGGKSFEQFF	TGTGCCAGCTCACCATACGCGGGAGGGAAAAGTTTTGAGCAGTTCTTC
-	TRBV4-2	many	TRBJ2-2	CASSQDPFTGELFF	TGTGCCAGCAGCCAAGACCCATTCACCGGGGAGCTGTTTTTT
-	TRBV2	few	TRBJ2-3	CASRGLPMYDTQYF	TGTGCCAGCAGGGGGCTTCCTATGTATGATACGCAGTATTTT